This T cell receptor (beta chain) was obtained from a study of blood T cells in healthy people across ages. The V gene end was trimmed by 0 bases and the J gene end by 2 bases; junction bases not matched to a gene: 11. Germline loops: CDR1 SQVTM, CDR2 ANQGSEA. The CDR3 is 17 amino acids. PCR was performed a second time for 7 to 11 cycles using a sample-barcoded 5' primer and a J-beta primer mix. TCRdb independently ran MiXCR on the 5' RACE reads; one entry per CDR3 protein. In the table there are 850,000 to 1,000,000 distinct CDR3 sequences, 51% of which are singletons. The source of this sequence is a woman aged 55 to 70 in good health. This chain uses TRBV29-1 with TRBJ2-5, with 8 bases matching TRBD2. The specimen sequenced was blood. The CDR3 reads CSVEDWSGGGRQETQYF. CDR3 DNA sequence: TGCAGCGTTGAAGATTGGTCGGGCGGGGGGCGACAAGAGACCCAGTACTTC. The variable domain in full, with the rest retrieved from reference TRBV29-1 and TRBJ2-5, is SAVISQKPSRDICQRGTSLTIQCQVDSQVTMMFWYRQQPGQSLTLIATANQGSEATYESGFVIDKFPISRPNLTFSTLTVSNMSPEDSSIYLCSVEDWSGGGRQETQYFGPGTRLLVL.